The 32 T cell receptor beta chains below were found in one sample sequenced in a study of T cells in Graves' hyperthyroidism and ophthalmopathy (dated by TCRdb to 2018 to 2020). Library method: multiplex PCR. Sequencing was carried out with an Illumina HiSeq 2000. The TCR beta CDR3 regions were amplified from RNA transcripts. The first round of RT-PCR for the TCR CDR3 was performed with the HTBI primer set and the Qiagen OneStep RT-PCR kit. The raw public data were reprocessed by TCRdb itself: fastp quality trimming at Q25, MiXCR clonotype calling, in-frame beta chains only. Rows matching on CDR3 protein sequence are summarized as one entry with the most common DNA and genes. This sample holds under 400,000 distinct CDR3 sequences; about 15% were observed only once. Together, the top ten hold around a third of the sample. Sequencing input: blood. The source is a man aged 25-45 years with Graves' hyperthyroidism.

There are many counts of this clonotype. The chain employs TRBV10-3 and TRBJ2-1; 13 nucleotides line up with TRBD2. Germline V gene data show CDR1 as ENHRY and CDR2 as SYGVKD. V trimming: 10 bases; J trimming: 8 bases; junction bases outside the gene matches: 8. The CDR3 is 14 residues long. In DNA, the CDR3 is TGTGCCACCCGGACTAGCGGGAGTAGGGATGAGCAGTTCTTC. Protein product: CATRTSGSRDEQFF.

In its sample, this clonotype was seen a few times. The chain uses TRBV7-6 and TRBJ2-2; 11 nucleotides agree with TRBD2. The ends lost 2 bases at V and 7 bases at J; junction bases unmatched: 6. Germline CDR1 and CDR2: SGHVS and FNYEAQ. The CDR3 extends over 16 amino acids. CDR3 bases: TGTGCCAGCAGCTTAAGAACTAGCGGGAGTCTCGGGGAGCTGTTTTTT. Its translation: CASSLRTSGSLGELFF. Filled out from reference TRBV7-6 and TRBJ2-2, the complete variable domain reads GAGVSQSPRYKVTKRGQDVALRCDPISGHVSLYWYRQALGQGPEFLTYFNYEAQQDKSGLPNDRFSAERPEGSISTLTIQRTEQRDSAMYRCASSLRTSGSLGELFFGEGSRLTVL.

A few counts support this clonotype. The chain carries TRBV3-1 and TRBJ2-5; 12 nucleotides agree with TRBD2. CDR1 and CDR2 from the germline V gene are LGHDT and YNNKEL (reference sequence). This CDR3 spans 16 amino acids. J lost 5 bases, V lost 4 bases, and 8 bases had no gene match. The CDR3 DNA is TGTGCCAGCAGCCTTCTAGCGGGAGGGCCGGGGGAGACCCAGTACTTC. Translating gives CASSLLAGGPGETQYF.

This clonotype was recorded many times. The chain carries TRBV15 and TRBJ2-3, with 10 positions matching TRBD2. This CDR3 region has 17 residues. Germline trimming cut 5 bases from V and 3 bases from J; bases unmatched to any gene: 11. CDR1 LNHNV and CDR2 YYDKDF come from the germline V gene (reference sequence). This chain's CDR3 is CATSETRTSGSTDTQYF. CDR3 coding DNA: TGTGCCACCAGCGAAACCCGGACTAGCGGATCAACAGATACGCAGTATTTT. Filled out from reference TRBV15 and TRBJ2-3, the complete variable domain reads DAMVIQNPRYQVTQFGKPVTLSCSQTLNHNVMYWYQQKSSQAPKLLFHYYDKDFNNEADTPDNFQSRRPNTSFCFLDIRSPGLGDTAMYLCATSETRTSGSTDTQYFGPGTRLTVL.

This clonotype was detected once. Being one base from a much bigger clone, this may be a read error. This sequence joins TRBV11-1 and TRBJ2-7; 7 nucleotides align to TRBD1. The germline gives CDR1 SGHAT, CDR2 FQDESV (reference sequence). The CDR3 spans 14 residues. CDR3 sequence (DNA): TGTGCCAGCAGTCCAAGGGACAGACCCTACGAGCCGTACTTC. It specifies CASSPRDRPYEPYF.

This clonotype was observed a handful of times. The chain carries TRBV7-8 and TRBJ1-6, with no clear D. Germline V gene lookup returns CDR1 SGHVS and CDR2 FQNEAQ. Deletions cut 7 bases from V and 2 bases from J, with 12 bases between. The CDR3 is 15 residues long. CDR3 region: CASTYREAYNSPLHF. CDR3 nucleotide sequence: TGTGCCAGCACCTACCGGGAGGCCTATAATTCACCCCTCCACTTT. The full variable domain, its missing parts supplied by reference TRBV7-8 and TRBJ1-6, is GAGVSQSPRYKVAKRGQDVALRCDPISGHVSLFWYQQALGQGPEFLTYFQNEAQLDKSGLPSDRFFAERPEGSVSTLKIQRTQQEDSAVYLCASTYREAYNSPLHFGNGTRLTVT.

A remark on this clonotype: At one of its ends the junction is not consistent with the germline gene, which may arise from a read error. The chain has TRBV10-3 and TRBJ2-1; TRBD2 matches 9 bases. Germline-derived CDR1 and CDR2 are ENHRY and SYGVKD. The CDR3 contains 16 residues. The CDR3 loop is CTISESRLAARNEQFF. The CDR3 DNA reads TGTACCATCAGTGAGTCTCGACTAGCGGCAAGAAATGAGCAGTTCTTC.

This clonotype was seen many times. V gene TRBV2 combines with J gene TRBJ1-1; D is possibly TRBD1 (6 bases). The germline CDR1 and CDR2 sequences are SNHLY and FYNNEI. The CDR3 has 13 residues. Trimming stripped 3 bases from V and 1 base from J, with 6 bases between. CDR3 loop: CASSEDRNTEAFF. CDR3 in DNA: TGTGCCAGCAGTGAGGACAGGAACACTGAAGCTTTCTTT.

In its sample, this clonotype was seen a few times. The J gene is TRBJ2-7, the V gene TRBV19; D could derive from TRBD1 or TRBD2 (7 bases each). Trimming shortened V by 5 bases and J by 2 bases, and 19 bases separated the two germline ends. Germline V gene sequence: CDR1 LNHDA, CDR2 SQIVND (reference sequence). This CDR3 is built from 16 residues. The DNA for the CDR3 is TGTGCCAGTAGTCCCCGGGGTCCAGGGGGGGCCTACGAGCAGTACTTC. Its protein is CASSPRGPGGAYEQYF.

This clonotype was counted ten times or more. J is TRBJ2-3 and V is TRBV3-1; TRBD1 is a possible D gene (5 bases). Per the germline V gene, CDR1 is LGHDT and CDR2 is YNNKEL (reference sequence). V was shortened by 4 bases and J by 2 bases, with 13 bases between the two germline ends. This CDR3 is built from 15 residues. The CDR3 DNA follows: TGTGCCAGCAGCCTCGGCAGGGTAACCACAGATACGCAGTATTTT. It is translated as CASSLGRVTTDTQYF.

In this sample, this clonotype turned up many times. The chain recombines TRBV3-1 with TRBJ2-1, with D hard to call. The germline V and J ends were trimmed by 1 base and 9 bases, with 16 bases remaining between them. The CDR3 extends over 15 amino acids. Germline V gives CDR1 LGHDT, CDR2 YNNKEL (reference sequence). CDR3 in amino acids: CASSQVGAPPTEQFF. Written as DNA, the CDR3 is TGTGCCAGCAGCCAAGTCGGTGCGCCCCCCACTGAGCAGTTCTTC.

This CDR3 is CASNSGRDTGELFF. CDR3 nucleotides: TGTGCCAGCAACTCCGGGAGGGACACCGGGGAGCTGTTTTTT. The V call is TRBV12-3 or TRBV12-4, the J call TRBJ2-2; 8 nucleotides match TRBD2. The CDR3 is 14 residues long. V lost 7 bases, J lost 3 bases, and 4 bases stayed unmatched.

The rearrangement links TRBV19 to TRBJ2-7; D is uncertain. V was pared by 6 bases and J by 6 bases, with 9 bases between. CDR3 size: 11 residues. Germline-derived CDR1 and CDR2 are LNHDA and SQIVND (reference sequence). CDR3 sequence reads: CASSHRGEQYF. The CDR3 DNA reads as TGTGCCAGTAGCCACAGAGGCGAGCAGTACTTC.

This chain uses TRBV6-5 with TRBJ1-1; tentative D call: TRBD1 (6 bases). Germline V lookup: CDR1 MNHEY, CDR2 SVGAGI. Trimming took 0 bases from V and 1 from J, leaving 6 bases between them. The CDR3 is made up of 14 amino acids. CDR3 region: CASSYSGANTEAFF. The CDR3, as DNA: TGTGCCAGCAGTTACTCGGGGGCGAACACTGAAGCTTTCTTT.

This clonotype was counted a few times. The chain joins TRBV7-2 to TRBJ2-1, with 9 bases matching TRBD2. Germline lookup yields CDR1 SGHTA and CDR2 FQGNSA. CDR3 size: 16 residues. V lost 4 bases and J lost 9; bases outside the gene matches: 13. The chain's CDR3 is CASSSPGGGGPSEQFF. The CDR3 DNA is TGTGCCAGCAGCTCGCCCGGCGGGGGGGGGCCGAGTGAGCAGTTCTTC.

This clonotype was found many times. The chain couples TRBV20-1 to TRBJ1-2; D is uncertain. Trimming stripped 2 bases from V and 8 bases from J, with 9 bases between. The CDR3 extends over 11 amino acids. Germline V gives CDR1 DFQATT, CDR2 SNEGSKA (reference sequence). CDR3 loop: CSARPLLGYTF. The DNA of the CDR3 is TGCAGTGCTAGACCCCTATTAGGCTACACCTTC.

This clonotype appeared many times. This chain uses TRBV3-1 with TRBJ2-7; 7 bases map to TRBD1. CDR1 and CDR2 (germline): LGHDT, YNNKEL (reference sequence). The V gene end was trimmed by 1 base and the J gene end by 3 bases; junction bases not matched to a gene: 3. This CDR3 has 14 amino acids. CDR3: CASSQGTGHYEQYF. The CDR3 bases are TGTGCCAGCAGCCAAGGGACAGGCCACTACGAGCAGTACTTC.

This clonotype was observed at least ten times. The chain carries TRBV7-2 and TRBJ1-2, with D unclear. The V end lost 1 base, the J end lost 8 bases, and 14 bases lay between the germline ends. CDR1 and CDR2 from the germline V gene are SGHTA and FQGNSA. The CDR3 covers 14 residues. CDR3 coding DNA: TGTGCCAGCAGCTTAGATGTGGAGGTTGGGGGCTACACCTTC. This codes for CASSLDVEVGGYTF.

The V gene is TRBV6-1, the J gene TRBJ2-3, with 10 bases aligning to TRBD2. The germline gives CDR1 MNHNS, CDR2 SASEGT. V gave up 7 bases and J gave up 14 bases; unmatched junction bases: 9. This CDR3 spans 12 amino acids. The CDR3 sequence is CASTTRTSGLYF. The CDR3 nucleotides are TGTGCCAGCACTACACGGACTAGCGGCCTGTATTTT.

This clonotype occurred many times. This sequence joins TRBV13 and TRBJ2-3, with D perhaps assigned TRBD1 or TRBD2 (5 bases each). Germline loops: CDR1 PRHDT, CDR2 FYEKMQ (reference sequence). The V and J ends lost 4 bases and 6 bases respectively, with 14 bases between them. The CDR3 is made up of 14 amino acids. The CDR3 DNA reads TGTGCCAGCAGCTCCCAGGGAGATGGGGATACGCAGTATTTT. This sequence encodes CASSSQGDGDTQYF. The full variable domain, rest sourced from reference TRBV13 and TRBJ2-3, is AAGVIQSPRHLIKEKRETATLKCYPIPRHDTVYWYQQGPGQDPQFLISFYEKMQSDKGSIPDRFSAQQFSDYHSELNMSSLELGDSALYFCASSSQGDGDTQYFGPGTRLTVL.

About this clonotype itself: Its ends do not fully match the called genes, so a read error is possible. The rearrangement joins TRBV5-8 to TRBJ2-3; 8 bases map to TRBD1. Germline V lookup: CDR1 SGHTS, CDR2 YDEGEE. The CDR3 sequence is 16 residues long. CDR3 region: CASSRIRGRWTDTQYF. Here the CDR3 DNA reads TGTGCCAGCAGCAGGATCAGGGGGCGCTGGACAGATACGCAGTATTTC.

This clonotype was counted ten times or more. The chain recombines TRBV28 with TRBJ1-1, with TRBD1 matching 7 bases. From germline, CDR1 is MDHEN and CDR2 SYDVKM. With 5 bases clipped from V and 4 bases from J, the junction kept 4 bases outside the gene matches. The CDR3 is made up of 13 amino acids. The CDR3 here is CASSVTGVTEAFF. The CDR3 bases are TGTGCCAGCAGTGTAACAGGGGTCACTGAAGCTTTCTTT.

This clonotype was picked up a small number of times. V is TRBV20-1 and J is TRBJ2-1; unclear D gene. Germline V gives CDR1 DFQATT, CDR2 SNEGSKA (reference sequence). CDR3 length: 14 amino acids. The V end was cut by 6 bases, the J end by 0 bases, with 12 bases between. The CDR3 DNA reads as TGCAGTGCACCGCAGCATAACTCCTACAATGAGCAGTTCTTC. It encodes CSAPQHNSYNEQFF.

This clonotype was seen repeatedly, ten times or more. The chain joins TRBV28 to TRBJ2-1, with D possibly TRBD1 on 6 matching bases. The CDR3 consists of 15 residues. Germline V gene sequence: CDR1 MDHEN, CDR2 SYDVKM. Trimming removed 8 bases from V and 7 bases from J, with 21 bases in between. CDR3 amino acids: CASGSTGFRWNEQFF. The CDR3 nucleotides read TGTGCCAGCGGTTCGACAGGCTTTCGGTGGAATGAGCAGTTCTTC.

The rearrangement uses TRBV11-3 and TRBJ2-7, with TRBD2 matching 8 bases. V was clipped by 5 bases and J by 5 bases; unmatched bases: 11. The CDR3 consists of 15 residues. From germline, CDR1 is SGHNT and CDR2 YENEEA. CDR3 in amino acids: CASSESGREGDEQYF. CDR3 DNA: TGTGCCAGCAGCGAGAGCGGGAGAGAGGGCGACGAGCAGTACTTC.

Comment on this clonotype: This sequence may be a read error, since a much larger clone differs from it by one base. This chain joins TRBV29-1 and TRBJ1-4; D unclear. From germline, CDR1 is SQVTM and CDR2 ANQGSEA. CDR3 size: 11 residues. V was cut by 6 bases and J by 10 bases, with 12 bases left in between. The CDR3 loop is CSVTSDGKLFF. The CDR3, as DNA: TGCAGCGTCACCTCCGATGGAAAACTGTTTTTT.

This clonotype appeared many times. The rearrangement uses TRBV11-2 and TRBJ2-2; D perhaps matches TRBD1 (5 bases). Between the trimmed V and J ends, which lost 5 bases and 0 bases, there was a span of 10 bases. The CDR3 runs to 15 residues. Germline V gives CDR1 SGHAT, CDR2 FQNNGV. CDR3 loop: CASSRGIANTGELFF. The CDR3 DNA sequence: TGTGCCAGCAGCAGGGGAATCGCGAACACCGGGGAGCTGTTTTTT.

In its sample, this clonotype was seen a few times. This rearrangement joins TRBV7-9 to TRBJ1-6; D is unresolved. From germline, CDR1 is SEHNR and CDR2 FQNEAQ (reference sequence). The CDR3 totals 15 residues. V lost 3 bases and J 8 bases, leaving 14 bases between the germline ends. The CDR3 protein is CASSFLEGKDSPLHF. CDR3 coding DNA: TGTGCCAGCAGCTTCCTAGAAGGAAAAGATTCACCCCTCCACTTT. Full variable domain (missing parts from reference TRBV7-9 and TRBJ1-6): DTGVSQNPRHKITKRGQNVTFRCDPISEHNRLYWYRQTLGQGPEFLTYFQNEAQLEKSRLLSDRFSAERPKGSFSTLEIQRTEQGDSAMYLCASSFLEGKDSPLHFGNGTRLTVT.

In its sample, this clonotype was seen many times. This chain links TRBV11-2 with TRBJ1-5; D not resolved. Germline V gene data show CDR1 as SGHAT and CDR2 as FQNNGV. The germline V and J ends were trimmed by 0 bases and 8 bases, with 8 bases remaining between them. This CDR3 contains 13 residues. The CDR3 region has the DNA TGTGCCAGCAGCTTAGATCAGGCCAAGCCCCAGCATTTT. Translating it yields CASSLDQAKPQHF. Full variable domain (remainder filled in from reference TRBV11-2 and TRBJ1-5): EAGVAQSPRYKIIEKRQSVAFWCNPISGHATLYWYQQILGQGPKLLIQFQNNGVVDDSQLPKDRFSAERLKGVDSTLKIQPAKLEDSAVYLCASSLDQAKPQHFGDGTRLSIL.

CDR3 residues: CASRSGAYQPQHF. The DNA for the CDR3 is TGTGCCAGCAGATCGGGGGCGTATCAGCCCCAGCATTTT. The rearrangement uses TRBV6-1 and TRBJ1-5; D is perhaps TRBD1 (6 bases). Trimming pared 6 bases from V and 5 bases from J, leaving 11 bases between. Germline CDR1 MNHNS, CDR2 SASEGT. The CDR3 loop spans 13 amino acids.

V and J are TRBV28 and TRBJ1-2, with D unresolved. The CDR3 loop spans 18 amino acids. Germline CDR1 MDHEN, CDR2 SYDVKM. V lost 5 bases and J lost 4, with 26 bases in between. This CDR3 reads CASSKYPLGGLRGYGYTF. In DNA form, the CDR3 reads TGTGCCAGCAGTAAATACCCATTAGGAGGGCTACGGGGCTATGGCTACACCTTC.

This clonotype was seen more than once but under ten times. The chain carries TRBV7-2 and TRBJ2-3, with D perhaps matching TRBD1 or TRBD2 (5 bases each). CDR3 length equals 14 residues. Germline lookup yields CDR1 SGHTA and CDR2 FQGNSA. V lost 1 base and J lost 2, with 7 bases in between. CDR3 sequence: CASSLVGTTDTQYF. The CDR3 bases are TGTGCCAGCAGCTTAGTTGGGACCACAGATACGCAGTATTTT.